This is a list of T cell receptor beta chains from one sample in a study of blood T cell repertoires in COVID-19. TCRdb keeps only in-frame clones here, not all; method: immunoSEQ multiplex PCR. The sample has hundreds of thousands of clones, approximately 86% seen once. Specimen: PBMCs or T cells enriched from blood (not recorded which). The receptor set was obtained from a woman in her thirties or forties with acute COVID-19. Each CDR3 is given with its conserved first and last residue. Each record gives: J gene, V gene, clone size, D gene, CDR3 DNA, CDR3 protein. D genes are given only for firm matches. Expanded clones get a size class; other rows say once, few or many, or leave the size out.

TRBJ2-5 TRBV2 . . TGTGCCAGCAGCGAAGGGGCGCTACAAGAGACCCAGTACTTC CASSEGALQETQYF
TRBJ1-4 TRBV5-1 . TRBD1 TGCGCCAGCAGCCTTCGGACAGGGGGCGACGAAAAACTGTTTTTT CASSLRTGGDEKLFF
TRBJ2-7 TRBV2 . . TGTGCCAGCAGTGGGGGGGTCGAGCAGTACTTC CASSGGVEQYF
TRBJ2-7 TRBV3-1/TRBV3-2 . TRBD2 TGTGCCAGCAGCCAAAACTTGGGGACTAGCGGGAGCCGCCAGCAGTACTTC CASSQNLGTSGSRQQYF
TRBJ2-1 TRBV5-1 . . TGCGCCAGCAGCTTGGGAGGGGGTCGGGATGAGCAGTTCTTC CASSLGGGRDEQFF
TRBJ2-2 TRBV19 . . TGTGCCAGTAGTACCCCCCACGGGGAGCTGTTTTTT CASSTPHGELFF
TRBJ1-1 TRBV3-1/TRBV3-2 . . TGTGCCAGCAGCCAACGATTAGACAGGAACACTGAAGCTTTCTTT CASSQRLDRNTEAFF
TRBJ2-1 TRBV4-2 few TRBD2 TGTGCCAGCAGCCAAATGACTAGCGGGACAAACAATGAGCAGTTCTTC CASSQMTSGTNNEQFF
TRBJ1-4 TRBV11-2 few . TGTGCCAGCAGTTGGGGAGGTACTGTAGGTGAAAAACTGTTTTTT CASSWGGTVGEKLFF
TRBJ2-7 TRBV11-2 . . TGTGCCAGCAGCTTAGATATTCTACCCCCCCCCGGGACACAGACCTACGAGCAGTACTTC CASSLDILPPPGTQTYEQYF
TRBJ2-4 TRBV11-2 . . TGTGCCAGCAACTGGGGGAGCGGGCTAGCCAAAAACATTCAGTACTTC CASNWGSGLAKNIQYF
TRBJ1-3 TRBV7-9 . . TGTGCCAGCAGCCCGGGGTTTAGCTCTGGAAACACCATATATTTT CASSPGFSSGNTIYF
TRBJ1-1 TRBV7-9 . . TGTGCCAGCATCCGAGAATTTGAAGCTTTCTTT CASIREFEAFF
TRBJ2-7 TRBV11-2 once TRBD2 TGTGCCAGCAGCTTATTCGGGAGGGTCTCCTACGAGCAGTACTTC CASSLFGRVSYEQYF
TRBJ2-7 TRBV9 . TRBD2 TGTGCCAGCAGCGTAGGGCGGGAGGGGTCTAGGTTGGACGAGCAGTACTTC CASSVGREGSRLDEQYF
TRBJ1-1 TRBV11-3 few . TGTGCCAGCAGCTTAAAGAGGAACACTGAAGCTTTCTTT CASSLKRNTEAFF
TRBJ2-7 TRBV10-1 . . TGCGCCAGCAGTGAGACAACTAGATCCGAGCAGTACTTC CASSETTRSEQYF
TRBJ2-3 TRBV7-9 . . TGTGCCAGCAGCTTAGAAAGCTTTCCAGATACGCAGTATTTT CASSLESFPDTQYF
TRBJ2-3 TRBV2 . . TGTGCCAGCAGCCTCCCTCTTTGGGAGGCCGGAGCAGATACGCAGTATTTT CASSLPLWEAGADTQYF
TRBJ2-1 TRBV6-5 . . TGTGCCAGCATCTACGTTGGCTCCTACAATGAGCAGTTCTTC CASIYVGSYNEQFF
TRBJ2-3 TRBV21-1 . . TGTGCCAGCAAGCGGATCGGCACAGATACGCAGTATTTT CASKRIGTDTQYF
TRBJ1-6 TRBV3-1/TRBV3-2 . TRBD1 TGTGCCAGCAGCCAGAACAGGGGGAATTCACCCCTCCACTTT CASSQNRGNSPLHF
TRBJ2-5 TRBV10-3 . . TGTGCCATCAGTGAGGCGGGCGAGACCCAGTACTTC CAISEAGETQYF
TRBJ2-5 TRBV25-1 . . TGTGCCAGCAGTGAATATGGTGGACTCCAAGAGACCCAGTACTTC CASSEYGGLQETQYF
TRBJ2-2 TRBV5-1 once . TGCGCCAGCAGCTTGGGGTCTATGAGGTCCGGGGAGCTGTTTTTT CASSLGSMRSGELFF
TRBJ2-3 TRBV29-1 . . TGCAGCGTCGGGGGATCCAGCACAGATACGCAGTATTTT CSVGGSSTDTQYF
TRBJ2-7 TRBV3-1/TRBV3-2 . . TGTGCCAGCAGAAGTGGACTCGGAAAAAGCTACGAGCAGTACTTC CASRSGLGKSYEQYF